This TCR beta chain derives from a study of blood T cell repertoires in COVID-19. Method: immunoSEQ multiplex PCR; TCRdb's copy keeps in-frame clones and lacks some. Altogether approximately 60,000 clones are present, 60% to 85% being singletons, with the ten largest covering around 3.5%. The TCR originated in a man between 60 and 75 years old with acute or convalescent COVID-19. The material sequenced was peripheral blood.

In nucleotides, the CDR3 is TGTGCCAGCAGTAAAACAGGGTACACTGAAGCTTTCTTT. Its protein is CASSKTGYTEAFF. The J gene is TRBJ1-1, the V gene TRBV27, with D perhaps matching TRBD1 (6 bases). This CDR3 is 13 amino acids long. Germline CDR1 is MNHEY and CDR2 is SMNVEV (reference sequence). The V end lost 5 bases, the J end lost 3 bases, and 10 bases lay between the germline ends.